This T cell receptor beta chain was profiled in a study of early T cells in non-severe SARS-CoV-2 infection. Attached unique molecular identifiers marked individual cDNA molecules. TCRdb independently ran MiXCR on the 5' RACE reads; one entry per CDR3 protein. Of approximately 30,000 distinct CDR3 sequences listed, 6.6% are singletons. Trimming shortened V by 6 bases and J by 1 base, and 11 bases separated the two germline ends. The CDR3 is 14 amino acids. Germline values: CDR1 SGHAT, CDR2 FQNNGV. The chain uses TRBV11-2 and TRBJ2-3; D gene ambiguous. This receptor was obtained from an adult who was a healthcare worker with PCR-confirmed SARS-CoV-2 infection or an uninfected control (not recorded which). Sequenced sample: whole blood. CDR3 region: CASSFLERTDTQYF. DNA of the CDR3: TGTGCCAGCAGTTTCCTAGAACGCACAGATACGCAGTATTTT.